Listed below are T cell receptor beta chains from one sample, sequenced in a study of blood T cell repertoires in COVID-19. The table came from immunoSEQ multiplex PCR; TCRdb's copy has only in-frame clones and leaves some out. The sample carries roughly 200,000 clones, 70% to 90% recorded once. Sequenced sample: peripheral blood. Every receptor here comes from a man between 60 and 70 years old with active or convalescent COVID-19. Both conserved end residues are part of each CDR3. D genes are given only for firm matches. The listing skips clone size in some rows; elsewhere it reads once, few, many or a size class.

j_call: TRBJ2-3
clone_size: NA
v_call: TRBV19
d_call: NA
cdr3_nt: TGTGCCAGTAGTATTGGGCAGGGTACGGATACGCAGTATTTT
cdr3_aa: CASSIGQGTDTQYF

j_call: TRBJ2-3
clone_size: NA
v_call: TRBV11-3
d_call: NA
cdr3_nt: TGTGCCAGCGCCTCTGGCGGGAGCACAGATACGCAGTATTTT
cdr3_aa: CASASGGSTDTQYF

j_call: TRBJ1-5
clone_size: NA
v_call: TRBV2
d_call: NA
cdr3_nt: TGTGCCAGCAGCCTATCCGTAACAGGGTACAATCAGCCCCAGCATTTT
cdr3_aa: CASSLSVTGYNQPQHF

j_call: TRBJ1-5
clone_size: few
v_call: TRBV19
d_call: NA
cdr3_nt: TGTGCCAGTACCCGATTCGGGAATCAGCCCCAGCATTTT
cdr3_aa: CASTRFGNQPQHF

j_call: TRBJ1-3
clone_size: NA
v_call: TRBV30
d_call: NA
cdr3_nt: TGTGCCTGGAGCCTTGGACAGAGCTCTGGAAACACCATATATTTT
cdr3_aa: CAWSLGQSSGNTIYF

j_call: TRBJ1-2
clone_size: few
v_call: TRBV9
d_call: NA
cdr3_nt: TGTGCCAGCAGCGTAGTGGACAGCCCAGCCTATGGCTACACCTTC
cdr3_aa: CASSVVDSPAYGYTF

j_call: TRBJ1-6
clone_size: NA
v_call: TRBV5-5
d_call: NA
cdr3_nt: TGTGCCAGCAGCCGTGACAGTAATTCACCCCTCCACTTT
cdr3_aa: CASSRDSNSPLHF

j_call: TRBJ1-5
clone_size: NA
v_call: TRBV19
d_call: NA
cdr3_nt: TGTGCCAGTCATAGGACAGACTTCAATCAGCCCCAGCATTTT
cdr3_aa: CASHRTDFNQPQHF

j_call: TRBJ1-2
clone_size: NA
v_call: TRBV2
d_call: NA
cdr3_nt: TGTGCCAGCAGTGGTCAGCAGCGGATAGATGGCTACACCTTC
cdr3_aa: CASSGQQRIDGYTF

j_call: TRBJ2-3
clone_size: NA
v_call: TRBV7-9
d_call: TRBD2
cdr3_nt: TGTGCCAGCAGCTCGACTAGCGGGGGGGAGGTAGATACGCAGTATTTT
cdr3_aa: CASSSTSGGEVDTQYF

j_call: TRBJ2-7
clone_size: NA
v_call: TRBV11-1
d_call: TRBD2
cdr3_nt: TGTGCCAGCAGCTTTAGCGGGCGGACCTACGAGCAGTACTTC
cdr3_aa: CASSFSGRTYEQYF

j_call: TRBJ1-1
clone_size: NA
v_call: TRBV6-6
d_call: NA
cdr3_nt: TGTGCCAGCATACAGGGATTGATGAACACTGAAGCTTTCTTT
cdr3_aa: CASIQGLMNTEAFF

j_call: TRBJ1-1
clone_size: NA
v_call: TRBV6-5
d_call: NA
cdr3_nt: TGTGCCAGCAGTTTAACAGGCCGGAACACTGAAGCTTTCTTT
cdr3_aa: CASSLTGRNTEAFF

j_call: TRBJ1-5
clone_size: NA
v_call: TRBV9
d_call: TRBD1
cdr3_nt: TGTGCCAGCGGACAGGTCAATCAGCCCCAGCATTTT
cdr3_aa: CASGQVNQPQHF

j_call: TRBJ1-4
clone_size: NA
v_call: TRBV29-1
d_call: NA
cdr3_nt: TGCAGCGTTGAAGTGGTGGGGGGGGAAAAACTGTTTTTT
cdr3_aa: CSVEVVGGEKLFF

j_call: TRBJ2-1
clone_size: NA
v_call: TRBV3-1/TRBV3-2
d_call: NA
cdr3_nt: TGTGCCAGCAGCCTTGACCTAGGCAGACCCTACAATGAGCAGTTCTTC
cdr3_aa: CASSLDLGRPYNEQFF

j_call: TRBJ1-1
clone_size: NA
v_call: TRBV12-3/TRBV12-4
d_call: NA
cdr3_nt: TGTGCCAGCAGTTTAGGACACCGCACTGAAGCTTTCTTT
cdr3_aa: CASSLGHRTEAFF

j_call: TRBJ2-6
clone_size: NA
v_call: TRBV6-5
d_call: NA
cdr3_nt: TGTGCCAGCAGTTACTTTCTCTCTGGGGCCAACGTCCTGACTTTC
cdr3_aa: CASSYFLSGANVLTF

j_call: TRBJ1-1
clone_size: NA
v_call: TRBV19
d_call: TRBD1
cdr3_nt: TGTGCCAGTAGTCAATTCCCGGGACAGGGAATTGGAACTGAAGCTTTCTTT
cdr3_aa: CASSQFPGQGIGTEAFF

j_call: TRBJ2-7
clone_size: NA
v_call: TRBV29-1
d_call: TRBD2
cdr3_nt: TGCAGCGTTGTAGGCCCCCGGGGGGACTACGAGCAGTACTTC
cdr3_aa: CSVVGPRGDYEQYF

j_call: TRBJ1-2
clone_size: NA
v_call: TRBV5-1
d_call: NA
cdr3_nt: TGCGCCAGCAGCTTGGTGGACACAGAAGATGGCTACACCTTC
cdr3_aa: CASSLVDTEDGYTF

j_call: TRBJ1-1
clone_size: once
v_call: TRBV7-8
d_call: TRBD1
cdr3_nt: TGTGCCAGCAGCCCACAGGGGCAGGACACTGAAGCTTTCTTT
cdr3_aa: CASSPQGQDTEAFF

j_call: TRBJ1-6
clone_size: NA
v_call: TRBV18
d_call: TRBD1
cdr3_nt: TGTGCCAGCTCACCACGGACAGGTGTAAATTCACCCCTCCACTTT
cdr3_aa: CASSPRTGVNSPLHF

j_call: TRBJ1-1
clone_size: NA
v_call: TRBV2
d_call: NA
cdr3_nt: TGTGCCAGCAGGGGCGACAGGAACACTGAAGCTTTCTTT
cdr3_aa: CASRGDRNTEAFF

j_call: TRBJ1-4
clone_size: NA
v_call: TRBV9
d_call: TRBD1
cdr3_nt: TGTGCCAGCAGCGTAAGTTGGGGGACAGGAGGTGAAAAACTGTTTTTT
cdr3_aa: CASSVSWGTGGEKLFF

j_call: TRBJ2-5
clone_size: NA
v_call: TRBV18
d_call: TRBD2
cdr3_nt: TGTGCCAGCTCACCAGTTGCGGGGGGTCAAGAGACCCAGTACTTC
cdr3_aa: CASSPVAGGQETQYF

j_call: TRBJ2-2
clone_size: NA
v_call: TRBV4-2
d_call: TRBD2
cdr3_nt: TGTGCCAGCAGCCAAGTAGGATGGACTAGCGGGGTAGGCACCGGGGAGCTGTTTTTT
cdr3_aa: CASSQVGWTSGVGTGELFF

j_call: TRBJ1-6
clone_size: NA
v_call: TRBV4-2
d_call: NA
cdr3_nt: TGTGCCAGCAGCCAAGAAACAGGTGCCTCAAGTTGCTTT
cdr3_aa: CASSQETGASSCF

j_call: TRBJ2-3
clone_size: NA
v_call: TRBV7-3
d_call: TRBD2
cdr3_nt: TGTGCCAGCAGCCGAACTAGCGGGGGGAGTATAGATACGCAGTATTTT
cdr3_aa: CASSRTSGGSIDTQYF

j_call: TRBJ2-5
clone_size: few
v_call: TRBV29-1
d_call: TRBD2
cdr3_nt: TGCAGCGTAGGGACTAGCGGGGGAGGAGAGACCCAGTACTTC
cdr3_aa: CSVGTSGGGETQYF

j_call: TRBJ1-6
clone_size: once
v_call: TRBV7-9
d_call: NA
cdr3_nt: TGTGCCAGCAGCTCCCAGGGTTCTGATTCACCCCTCCACTTT
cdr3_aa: CASSSQGSDSPLHF

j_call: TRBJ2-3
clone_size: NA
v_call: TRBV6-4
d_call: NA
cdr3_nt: TGTGCCAGCAGACAGGGACTACTCCAGAAGAATACGCAGTATTTT
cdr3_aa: CASRQGLLQKNTQYF

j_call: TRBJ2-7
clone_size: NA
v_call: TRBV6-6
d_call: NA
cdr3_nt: TGTGCCAGCAGTTATCTACAGCCAAGTCCCTACGAGCAGTACTTC
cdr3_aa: CASSYLQPSPYEQYF

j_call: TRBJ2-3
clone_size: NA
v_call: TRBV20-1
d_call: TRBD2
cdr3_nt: TGCAGTGCTAGTCCTAGCGGGGGTTTCTCAGATACGCAGTATTTT
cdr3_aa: CSASPSGGFSDTQYF

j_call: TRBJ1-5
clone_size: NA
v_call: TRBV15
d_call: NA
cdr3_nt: TGTGCCACCAGCGGGCCCGGCTATAGCAATCAGCCCCAGCATTTT
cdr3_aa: CATSGPGYSNQPQHF

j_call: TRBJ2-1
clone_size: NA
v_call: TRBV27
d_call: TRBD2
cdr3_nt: TGTGCCAGCACCAAGCGGGGGGGTAATGAGCAGTTCTTC
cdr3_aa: CASTKRGGNEQFF

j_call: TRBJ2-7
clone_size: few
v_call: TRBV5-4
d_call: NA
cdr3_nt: TGTGCCAGCAGCATAGGGGCCTACGAGCAGTACTTC
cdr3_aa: CASSIGAYEQYF

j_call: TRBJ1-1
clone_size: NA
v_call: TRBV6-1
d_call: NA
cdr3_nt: TGTGCCAGCAGTGAAGAGGAGGGTTATGAAGCTTTCTTT
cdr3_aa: CASSEEEGYEAFF

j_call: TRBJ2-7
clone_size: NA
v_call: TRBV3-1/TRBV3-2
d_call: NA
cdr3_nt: TGTGCCAGCAGCCAAGATTACAGACCCTACGAGCAGTACTTC
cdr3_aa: CASSQDYRPYEQYF

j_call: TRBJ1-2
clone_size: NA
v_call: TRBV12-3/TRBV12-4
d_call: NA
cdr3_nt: TGTGCCAGCAGTTTAGATCTGCGATATGGCTACACCTTC
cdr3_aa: CASSLDLRYGYTF

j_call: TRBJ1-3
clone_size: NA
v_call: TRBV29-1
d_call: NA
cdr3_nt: TGCGGAGGAGGGGCTGGAAGAAACACCATATATTTT
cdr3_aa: CGGGAGRNTIYF

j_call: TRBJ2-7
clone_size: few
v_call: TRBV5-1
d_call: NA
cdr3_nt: TGCGCCAGCACCCCCGAGGGACTCTCCCCCTACGAGCAGTACTTC
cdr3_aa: CASTPEGLSPYEQYF

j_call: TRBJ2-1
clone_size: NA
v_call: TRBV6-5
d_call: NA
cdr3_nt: TGTGCCAGCAGTAATACAGGGCTAAATGAGCAGTTCTTC
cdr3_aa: CASSNTGLNEQFF